The entry that follows covers one TCR beta chain sequence. Here immunoSEQ multiplex PCR was the method, and the copy in TCRdb shows in-frame clones only, minus some. Seen here are 5,500 to 9,000 clones, more than 85% observed once, and the top ten hold around 3.9%. The data were obtained in a study of T cells after posttransplantation cyclophosphamide. Losses at the gene ends were 5 bases for V and 2 bases for J; bases not matched to a gene: 5. The CDR3 sequence is 15 residues long. CDR1 is SGHAT and CDR2 is FQNNGV in the germline V gene. This receptor was taken from a woman aged 50 to 65 in good health and a related stem cell transplant donor. The rearrangement uses TRBV11-2 and TRBJ1-5, with 8 bases matching TRBD1. The sequenced material came from CD4+ T cells sorted from blood. CDR3 nucleotides: TGTGCCAGCAGCCCCACGGGACAGGGCAATCAGCCCCAGCATTTT. It specifies CASSPTGQGNQPQHF.